This T cell receptor (beta chain) came from a study of blood T cell repertoires in COVID-19. Overall study: COVID-19 samples, acute and convalescent, were from the United States, Italy and Spain. PBMCs, B-cell-depleted T cells, or T cells provided the cDNA or gDNA that made up the material.

Sequenced by immunoSEQ multiplex PCR; TCRdb stores in-frame clones only, minus some. The sample has 100,000 to 150,000 clones, less than 85% seen once; the top ten hold 9% to 15%. The CDR3 is 17 residues long. The sample consisted of peripheral blood. The chain employs TRBV1 and TRBJ2-5; the listed D gene, TRBD2, was not tested against the DNA. TRBV1 is recorded as a pseudogene. This TCR derives from a woman aged 55-69 years with acute or convalescent COVID-19. The CDR3 DNA reads as TGCACCAGCAGCCAAGATCGGGGTAGCGGGGACCAAGAGACCCAGTACTTC. This codes for CTSSQDRGSGDQETQYF.